The text below deals with one T cell receptor (beta chain). As a fraction of the sample, this clonotype is medium-sized (0.01 to 0.1%). Its antigen has not been determined. Within one base of it there is no much larger clone, and no base qualities were kept. Libraries were made using RT-PCR. Instrument used: NextSeq 550. TCRdb reran the public reads through fastp at Q25 and MiXCR, keeping productive beta chains. Identical CDR3 proteins give one entry, which carries the most common genes and DNA. In all, the sample holds tens of thousands of distinct CDR3 sequences, and around 46% of those were seen once. The ten largest clonotypes hold 60% to 75% of the sample. This record belongs to a study of patients and donors after allogeneic stem cell transplantation (dated by TCRdb to about 2020). The V and J ends are trimmed by 5 bases and 0 bases, leaving 10 bases between them. CDR1 and CDR2, looked up from the germline V gene, are SGHVS and FQNEAQ. The CDR3 runs 14 amino acids, cysteine and phenylalanine included. Solely the CDR3 DNA is kept, with 42 bases framed from the first base.

The sequencing sample was made of blood, either unsorted or a sorted T cell fraction (not recorded which). The receptor chain draws on TRBV7-8 and TRBJ1-1; TRBD1 is perhaps the D gene, given 5 matching bases. This receptor was obtained from a human donor who was either an allogeneic HSCT recipient or a stem cell or donor lymphocyte infusion donor (not recorded which). It is not recorded whose cells these are; they may come from a transplant donor. Here is the DNA: TGTGCCAGCAGCATGGGACTGCTGAACACTGAAGCTTTCTTT. Translated, it reads CASSMGLLNTEAFF.